The T cell receptor (beta chain) under discussion was sequenced for a study of T cell repertoires in cytomegalovirus infection. Germline assignment: CDR1 SGHVS and CDR2 FNYEAQ. This CDR3 contains 16 residues. V was clipped by 2 bases and J by 12 bases; unmatched bases: 14. TCRdb re-called the reads with MiXCR, one entry per CDR3 protein. This sample has more than 110,000 distinct CDR3 sequences; roughly a third occur once, and the top ten carry around half. This clonotype was observed at least ten times. What it recognizes is unknown. Specimen: CD8+ T cells from cultured PBMCs, collected from culture after CMV antigen stimulation. This TCR came from a human donor in good health (CMV status not recorded). Some clones in this sample may be carry-over from other donors' samples. The gene calls are TRBV7-6 and TRBJ2-3; TRBD1 aligns across 10 bases. The CDR3 spells CASSLTGTGAAPVQYF. CDR3 nucleotide sequence: TGTGCCAGCAGCTTAACCGGGACAGGGGCCGCCCCAGTTCAGTATTTT.